Here is one T cell receptor beta chain with its context. The target antigen is unknown. A single record per CDR3 protein comes from TCRdb applying MiXCR to the 5' RACE reads. Among about 320,000 distinct CDR3 sequences listed, around 4.5% were seen once. Germline CDR1 reads SGHRS; CDR2 reads YFSETQ. V trimming: 4 bases; J trimming: 4 bases; junction bases outside the gene matches: 7. The CDR3 runs to 14 residues. This specimen belongs to a study of T cells after yellow fever vaccination. Study as a whole: Low-cell-number fractions were prepared with SMART-Seq v4 Ultra Low Input.

Findings and limits, study-wide: CD4 and CD8 compartments shared a small share of clonotypes.

This TCR was recovered from a man between 18 and 35 years old who received the YFV17D yellow fever vaccine. The starting material was PBMCs, obtained 15 days after the yellow fever booster vaccination. This chain connects TRBV5-1 to TRBJ1-1; TRBD1 matches at 7 bases. CDR3 amino acids: CASSMIQGFTEAFF. In DNA, the CDR3 is TGCGCCAGCAGCATGATACAGGGGTTCACTGAAGCTTTCTTT.